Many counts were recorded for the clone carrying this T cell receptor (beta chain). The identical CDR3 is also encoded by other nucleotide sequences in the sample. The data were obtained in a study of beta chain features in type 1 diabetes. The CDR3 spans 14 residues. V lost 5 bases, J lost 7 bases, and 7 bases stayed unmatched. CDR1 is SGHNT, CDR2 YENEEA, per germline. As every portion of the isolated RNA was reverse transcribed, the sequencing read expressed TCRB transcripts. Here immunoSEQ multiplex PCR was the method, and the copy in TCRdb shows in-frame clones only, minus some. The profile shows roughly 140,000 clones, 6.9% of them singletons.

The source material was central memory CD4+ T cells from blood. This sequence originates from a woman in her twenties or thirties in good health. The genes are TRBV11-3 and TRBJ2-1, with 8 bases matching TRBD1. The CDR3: CASSRTGGRNEQFF. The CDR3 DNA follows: TGTGCCAGCAGCCGTACAGGGGGTAGGAATGAGCAGTTCTTC.